The next 25 T cell receptor beta chains were all read from a single sample in a study of beta chain features in type 1 diabetes. Sequencing targeted expressed TCRB transcripts, as all isolated RNA had been reverse transcribed. Some clones are missing from TCRdb's copy, which holds only in-frame ones; the method was immunoSEQ multiplex PCR. The sample carries about 150,000 clones, more than 9% recorded once. Material for sequencing was naive CD4+ T cells from blood. The receptors derive from a man in his late teens or twenties in good health.

Only a few counts were recorded for this clone. Mismatch with germline at one junction end may stem from a read error. The V gene is TRBV5-1, the J gene TRBJ2-7, with 10 positions matching TRBD1. From germline, CDR1 is SGHRS and CDR2 YFSETQ. The CDR3 is 14 residues long. As DNA, the CDR3 is TGCGCCAGCAGCTTCCGGGACAGGGGATATGAGCGGTACTTC. This encodes CASSFRDRGYERYF. Based on the CDR3 plus reference TRBV5-1 and TRBJ2-7, the full variable domain is KAGVTQTPRYLIKTRGQQVTLSCSPISGHRSVSWYQQTPGQGLQFLFEYFSETQRNKGNFPGRFSGRQFSNSRSEMNVSTLELGDSALYLCASSFRDRGYERYFGPGTRLTVT.

The V gene is TRBV4-1, the J gene TRBJ1-3; a possible D gene is TRBD1 (5 bases). V was shortened by 4 bases and J by 2 bases, with 18 bases between the two germline ends. The germline CDR1 and CDR2 sequences are MGHRA and YSYEKL. The CDR3 loop spans 17 amino acids. Written as DNA, the CDR3 is TGCGCCAGCAGCCTACAGGTGACCCTCTTGACTGGAAACACCATATATTTT. Residues: CASSLQVTLLTGNTIYF.

This clone came up a few times. This sequence joins TRBV19 and TRBJ2-7; D is possibly TRBD2 (7 bases). CDR3 length equals 14 residues. The V end lost 6 bases, the J end lost 4 bases, and 16 bases lay between the germline ends. CDR1 is LNHDA, CDR2 SQIVND, per germline (reference sequence). The CDR3 region is CASRPRGGSYEQYF. The CDR3 coding sequence is TGTGCCAGTAGACCCCGCGGGGGCTCTTACGAGCAGTACTTC. Drawing the rest from reference TRBV19 and TRBJ2-7, the complete variable domain is DGGITQSPKYLFRKEGQNVTLSCEQNLNHDAMYWYRQDPGQGLRLIYYSQIVNDFQKGDIAEGYSVSREKKESFPLTVTSAQKNPTAFYLCASRPRGGSYEQYFGPGTRLTVT.

This clone was found many times. The chain links TRBV30 to TRBJ1-6, with a tentative D call TRBD1 (5 bases). The CDR3 totals 11 residues. Germline V CDR1 and CDR2: GTSNPN, SVGIG (reference sequence). The ends were cut back, 5 bases at V and 14 bases at J, with 13 bases in the middle. This CDR3 reads CAWGTGGTLHF. In DNA form, the CDR3 reads TGTGCCTGGGGGACGGGGGGAACCCTCCACTTT.

The chain links TRBV5-4 to TRBJ2-3; 9 nucleotides agree with TRBD1. V lost 2 bases to trimming and J lost 6 bases; unmatched junction nucleotides: 7. Germline V lookup: CDR1 SGHNT, CDR2 YYREEE (reference sequence). The CDR3 extends over 15 amino acids. The CDR3 spells CASSLTGGALDTQYF. CDR3 nucleotide sequence: TGTGCCAGCAGCTTAACAGGGGGCGCTTTGGATACGCAGTATTTT.

This chain uses TRBV30 with TRBJ2-1, with D unresolved. The CDR3 is 11 amino acids. Germline lookup yields CDR1 GTSNPN and CDR2 SVGIG (reference sequence). Trimming shortened V by 0 bases and J by 9 bases, and 6 bases separated the two germline ends. The CDR3, as DNA: TGTGCCTGGAGTGTACGAGCTGAGCAGTTCTTC. This translates into CAWSVRAEQFF.

The rearrangement links TRBV10-3 to TRBJ2-3; 9 nucleotides align to TRBD1. The CDR3 runs to 14 residues. Trimming removed 4 bases from V and 1 base from J; junction bases left unmatched: 0. Germline V CDR1 and CDR2: ENHRY, SYGVKD. CDR3 sequence: CAISGDRGTDTQYF. The CDR3 DNA reads TGTGCCATCAGTGGGGACAGGGGCACAGATACGCAGTATTTT.

This clone was seen only a few times. The CDR3 reads CASSFGQGAPRETQYF. As DNA, the CDR3 is TGCGCCAGCAGCTTCGGCCAGGGGGCACCTAGAGAGACCCAGTACTTC. This chain connects TRBV5-1 to TRBJ2-5, with 8 nucleotides matching TRBD1. Trimming took 2 bases from V and 4 from J; bases not matched to a gene: 10. The CDR3 length is 16 residues. CDR1 is SGHRS, CDR2 YFSETQ, per germline.

The chain carries TRBV15 and TRBJ2-3; maybe TRBD2 (5 bases). Germline V lookup: CDR1 LNHNV, CDR2 YYDKDF (reference sequence). V was cut by 3 bases and J by 1 base, with 14 bases left in between. The CDR3 is made up of 16 amino acids. DNA for the CDR3: TGTGCCACCAGCAGCGGACTCCGTGCTGGCACAGATACGCAGTATTTT. This codes for CATSSGLRAGTDTQYF. Looking up the rest from reference TRBV15 and TRBJ2-3 gives the full variable domain: DAMVIQNPRYQVTQFGKPVTLSCSQTLNHNVMYWYQQKSSQAPKLLFHYYDKDFNNEADTPDNFQSRRPNTSFCFLDIRSPGLGDTAMYLCATSSGLRAGTDTQYFGPGTRLTVL.

The rearrangement links TRBV28 to TRBJ2-5; possibly TRBD2 for D (6 bases). Trimming removed 6 bases from V and 3 bases from J, with 14 bases in between. This CDR3 contains 14 residues. Germline CDR1 is MDHEN and CDR2 is SYDVKM. The CDR3 sequence is CASRTGLPKETQYF. The CDR3 nucleotides read TGTGCCAGCAGGACGGGACTGCCGAAAGAGACCCAGTACTTC. Using reference TRBV28 and TRBJ2-5 for the parts outside the CDR3, the full variable domain is DVKVTQSSRYLVKRTGEKVFLECVQDMDHENMFWYRQDPGLGLRLIYFSYDVKMKEKGDIPEGYSVSREKKERFSLILESASTNQTSMYLCASRTGLPKETQYFGPGTRLLVL.

A few counts support this clone. The chain combines TRBV28 with TRBJ1-5; weak D call: TRBD1 (5 bases). The CDR3 consists of 13 residues. Looked up from germline, CDR1 is MDHEN and CDR2 is SYDVKM. The V gene lost 8 bases and the J gene lost 7 bases, with 15 bases spanning the gap. The DNA for the CDR3 is TGTGCCAGCCAAAGGCAGGGAGGCCAGCCCCAGCATTTT. It specifies CASQRQGGQPQHF.

The table lists this clone with a count of one. This sequence joins TRBV4-1 and TRBJ2-3, with 9 nucleotides matching TRBD1. The CDR3 extends over 15 amino acids. CDR1 and CDR2 (germline): MGHRA, YSYEKL. Germline trimming cut 5 bases from V and 6 bases from J; bases unmatched to any gene: 9. In nucleotides, the CDR3 is TGCGCCAGCAGCGGATCCGGGACAGGGCCGGATACGCAGTATTTT. It codes for CASSGSGTGPDTQYF.

This clone has just a few counts. The rearrangement joins TRBV7-8 to TRBJ2-2; 8 bases fit TRBD1. CDR3 size: 12 residues. Germline loops: CDR1 SGHVS, CDR2 FQNEAQ. V trimming: 5 bases; J trimming: 10 bases; junction bases outside the gene matches: 3. The CDR3 DNA is TGTGCCAGCAGCCACAGGGGGGAGGAGCTGTTTTTT. This sequence encodes CASSHRGEELFF.

Points on this clone: Possible read error: a much larger clone is one base away. J is TRBJ2-3 and V is TRBV4-2; the match to TRBD1 covers 7 bases. Germline CDR1 is LGHNA and CDR2 is YNFKEQ. The CDR3 has 15 residues. The J segment lost 7 bases and the V segment lost 1 base, leaving 8 bases of the junction unmatched. The CDR3 loop is CASSQVGQTTNTQYF. The CDR3 DNA follows: TGTGCCAGCAGCCAAGTGGGACAGACTACAAATACGCAGTATTTT.

The CDR3 reads CASSQGQDLYEQYF. CDR3 in DNA: TGCGCCAGCAGCCAGGGACAGGATCTCTACGAGCAGTACTTC. V usage is TRBV5-1 and J usage is TRBJ2-7, with 8 bases lining up with TRBD1. The CDR3 length is 14 residues. V shed 4 bases, J shed 3 bases, and the junction held 6 bases outside the gene matches. The germline V gene encodes CDR1 SGHRS and CDR2 YFSETQ.

This clone was seen more than once but under ten times. The genes are TRBV6-5 and TRBJ2-3; no clear D gene. The CDR3 runs to 14 residues. V was shortened by 7 bases and J by 1 base, with 12 bases between the two germline ends. Germline lookup yields CDR1 MNHEY and CDR2 SVGAGI. DNA for the CDR3: TGTGCCAGCACCCCAACGGCGGGCACAGATACGCAGTATTTT. It encodes CASTPTAGTDTQYF.

V and J are TRBV2 and TRBJ2-3; 14 bases match TRBD2. Germline V gene sequence: CDR1 SNHLY, CDR2 FYNNEI. V dropped 1 base and J dropped 5; count of bases not matched to a gene: 2. This CDR3 comprises 16 residues. CDR3 sequence: CASSEGTSGGLDTQYF. The CDR3 nucleotides read TGTGCCAGCAGTGAAGGGACTAGCGGGGGGTTAGATACGCAGTATTTT.

This clone has only a few counts. The chain recombines TRBV6-6 with TRBJ1-2; a possible D gene is TRBD1 (5 bases). Germline V gene sequence: CDR1 MNHNY, CDR2 SVGAGI (reference sequence). This CDR3 region has 15 residues. Between the trimmed V and J ends, which lost 7 bases and 5 bases, there was a span of 20 bases. The chain's CDR3 is CASNDVSGAFYGYTF. CDR3 coding DNA: TGTGCCAGCAACGACGTTAGTGGGGCTTTTTATGGCTACACCTTC.

A few counts support this clone. The V gene is TRBV4-2, the J gene TRBJ1-2, with 7 bases aligning to TRBD1. CDR1 LGHNA and CDR2 YNFKEQ come from the germline V gene. There are 16 residues in the CDR3. With 1 base clipped from V and 7 bases from J, the junction kept 12 bases outside the gene matches. This chain's CDR3 is CASSQAMGRGNGGYTF. The CDR3 DNA sequence: TGTGCCAGCAGCCAAGCCATGGGCAGGGGGAATGGTGGCTACACCTTC.

This clone was observed a few times. The CDR3 here is CASSFGGYSNQPQHF. The CDR3 bases are TGTGCCAGCAGCTTTGGGGGGTATAGCAATCAGCCCCAGCATTTT. The rearrangement links TRBV7-2 to TRBJ1-5; maybe TRBD1 (5 bases). Germline lookup yields CDR1 SGHTA and CDR2 FQGNSA. The CDR3 has 15 amino acids. V lost 3 bases and J lost 0, with 9 bases in between.

This clone was seen ten or more times. This rearrangement joins TRBV7-9 to TRBJ1-1; possible D gene TRBD1, 5 bases. Germline assignment: CDR1 SEHNR and CDR2 FQNEAQ (reference sequence). This CDR3 region has 12 residues. Deletions cut 4 bases from V and 11 bases from J, with 14 bases between. The CDR3 DNA sequence: TGTGCCAGCAGCTCCGCTGACGGGGGGGCTTTCTTT. Protein product: CASSSADGGAFF. The entire variable domain, with the rest obtained from reference TRBV7-9 and TRBJ1-1, is as follows: DTGVSQNPRHKITKRGQNVTFRCDPISEHNRLYWYRQTLGQGPEFLTYFQNEAQLEKSRLLSDRFSAERPKGSFSTLEIQRTEQGDSAMYLCASSSADGGAFFGQGTRLTVV.

This clone was observed a handful of times. The V call is TRBV7-9, the J call TRBJ2-7; 13 bases map to TRBD2. This CDR3 region has 18 residues. CDR1 and CDR2 from the germline V gene are SEHNR and FQNEAQ (reference sequence). The trim removed 5 bases at V and 3 bases at J, leaving 13 bases unmatched. This CDR3 reads CASSLRTSGGSNRYEQYF. The CDR3, as DNA: TGTGCCAGCAGCCTGAGGACTAGCGGGGGTTCCAACCGCTACGAGCAGTACTTC.

There are a few counts of this clone. The gene calls are TRBV5-8 and TRBJ2-7, with 9 positions matching TRBD1. Germline values: CDR1 SGHTS, CDR2 YDEGEE. The CDR3 has 14 residues. J was trimmed by 4 bases and V by 4 bases; bases with no gene match: 6. Written as DNA, the CDR3 is TGTGCCAGCAGCACGGACAGGGGCCTATACGAGCAGTACTTC. It yields the protein CASSTDRGLYEQYF.

The J gene is TRBJ2-7, the V gene TRBV5-8; tentatively, D is TRBD2 (5 bases). The V and J ends lost 2 bases and 2 bases respectively, with 20 bases between them. CDR1 and CDR2 from the germline V gene are SGHTS and YDEGEE. The CDR3 covers 17 residues. This chain's CDR3 is CASSLWFGEGFPYEQYF. CDR3 coding DNA: TGTGCCAGCAGCTTATGGTTTGGTGAGGGATTCCCCTACGAGCAGTACTTC.

This clone was counted at least ten times. The CDR3 protein is CASSLRTGAGELFF. CDR3 nucleotide sequence: TGTGCCAGCAGCCTTCGGACAGGTGCCGGGGAGCTGTTTTTT. The chain employs TRBV11-2 and TRBJ2-2, with TRBD1 matching 7 bases. V shed 5 bases and J 6 bases; nucleotides not matched to a gene: 6. Germline V CDR1 and CDR2: SGHAT, FQNNGV. The CDR3 sequence is 14 residues long.